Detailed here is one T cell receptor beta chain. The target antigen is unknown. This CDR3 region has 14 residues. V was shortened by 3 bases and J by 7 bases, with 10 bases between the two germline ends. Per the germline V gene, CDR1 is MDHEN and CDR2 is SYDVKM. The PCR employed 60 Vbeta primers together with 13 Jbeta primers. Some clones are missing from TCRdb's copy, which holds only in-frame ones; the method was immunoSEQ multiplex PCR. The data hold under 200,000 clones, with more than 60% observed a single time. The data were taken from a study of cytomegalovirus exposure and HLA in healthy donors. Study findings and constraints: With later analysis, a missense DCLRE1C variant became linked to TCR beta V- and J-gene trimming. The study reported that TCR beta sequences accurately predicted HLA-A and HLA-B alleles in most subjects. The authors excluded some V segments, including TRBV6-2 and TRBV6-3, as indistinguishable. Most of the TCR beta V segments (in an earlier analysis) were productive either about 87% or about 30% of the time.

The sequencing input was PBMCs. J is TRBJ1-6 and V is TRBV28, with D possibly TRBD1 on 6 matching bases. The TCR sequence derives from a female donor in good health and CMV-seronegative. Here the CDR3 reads CASSFHRENSPLHF. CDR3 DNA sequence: TGTGCCAGCAGTTTCCACAGGGAGAATTCACCCCTCCACTTT.